This T cell receptor beta chain was documented in a study of cytomegalovirus exposure and HLA in healthy donors. Study conclusions and caveats: No immune exposure information besides CMV serostatus was available. Among the sequence variants, a highly shared cluster was likely an artifact of sequencing.

Notes on this clone: Its antigen is unidentified.

The CDR3 sequence is 17 residues long. The V segment lost 5 bases and the J segment 2 bases; nucleotides outside the gene matches: 14. Germline V gene sequence: CDR1 WSHSY, CDR2 SAAADI. PCR primers comprised 60 Vbeta and 13 Jbeta primers. Measured with immunoSEQ multiplex PCR; TCRdb has only the in-frame clones, and not every one. The sample carries around 210,000 clones, 82% recorded once. V is TRBV10-2 and J is TRBJ2-5; 7 nucleotides agree with TRBD2. This clonotype was obtained from a woman aged 40 to 55 in good health and CMV-seronegative. What was sequenced was PBMCs. The CDR3 reads CASSRASGGPLQETQYF. Here the CDR3 DNA reads TGCGCCAGCAGTAGGGCTAGCGGAGGCCCGTTACAAGAGACCCAGTACTTC.